This T cell receptor (beta chain) was recovered during a study of identical twins. V gave up 1 base and J gave up 5 bases, with 10 bases separating them. Germline-derived CDR1 and CDR2 are SGHRS and YFSETQ. The CDR3 sequence is 13 residues long. TCRdb ran MiXCR on the 5' RACE reads and lists one entry per CDR3 protein. The sample records more than 200,000 distinct CDR3 sequences, 9.4% being singletons. For this clonotype: The antigen remains unidentified.

Findings and caveats of the study: Twin pairs' shared out-of-frame alpha sequences were enriched in low generation probability. Model-predicted out-of-frame TCR alpha sharing fell below observed values in monozygotic twins. Potential partial confounding of zero-insertion analyses by invariant MAIT and iNKT cells was noted. The degree of excess twin sharing was weaker in beta out-of-frame sequences.

The receptor was isolated from a woman between 18 and 30 years old in good health. Sequenced sample: memory (CD45RO+) T cells sorted from blood. The gene calls are TRBV5-1 and TRBJ2-7; D gene uncertain. The CDR3 DNA reads as TGCGCCAGCAGCTTGTTAGTGGGCCACGAGCAGTACTTC. Its translation: CASSLLVGHEQYF.